The 11 T cell receptor beta chains in this list originate from one sample, sequenced in a study of neurological immune-mediated disorders. As for time point: longitudinal time-point 2. TCRdb redid the calling of the 5' RACE reads with MiXCR, one entry per CDR3 protein. The table shows about 66,000 distinct CDR3 sequences, with roughly 9.7% occurring only once. Sequencing was carried out using PBMCs. These receptors all stem from a man aged 30 to 39 in good health.

There are many counts of this clonotype. For the CDR3, the DNA is TGTGCCAGCAGTTCCCAGACCGGGGAAAAACTGTTTTTT. It codes for CASSSQTGEKLFF. The rearrangement joins TRBV12-3 or TRBV12-4 to TRBJ1-4, with unresolved D. The V gene lost 4 bases and the J gene lost 8 bases, with 11 bases spanning the gap. The CDR3 sequence is 13 residues long.

This clonotype came up many times. The chain recombines TRBV6-6 with TRBJ2-3, with D possibly matching TRBD1 (6 bases). The V end lost 7 bases, the J end lost 2 bases, and 13 bases lay between the germline ends. Germline assignment: CDR1 MNHNY and CDR2 SVGAGI (reference sequence). The CDR3 has 14 amino acids. The CDR3 loop reads CASKAGQTTDTQYF. CDR3 sequence (DNA): TGTGCCAGCAAAGCAGGACAGACCACAGATACGCAGTATTTT.

Remarks on this clonotype: A read error is possible here, since a much larger clone lies one base away. This sequence joins TRBV3-1 and TRBJ2-7; maybe TRBD2 (5 bases). Germline values: CDR1 LGHDT, CDR2 YNNKEL (reference sequence). V lost 4 bases to trimming and J lost 6 bases, with 16 bases between them. This CDR3 has 14 amino acids. CDR3 loop: CASSPGKASTEQYF. The CDR3 bases are TGTGCCAGCAGCCCCGGGAAAGCCAGTACCGAGCAGTACTTC.

This clonotype was recorded at least ten times. The chain combines TRBV5-1 with TRBJ1-1, with D hard to call. Trimming took 1 base from V and 6 from J, leaving 10 bases between them. CDR1 is SGHRS, CDR2 YFSETQ, per germline. This CDR3 contains 13 residues. The CDR3, as DNA: TGCGCCAGCAGCTTGAGTGACGGCGCTGAAGCTTTCTTT. This gives the protein CASSLSDGAEAFF.

This clonotype occurred many times. The V and J genes are TRBV11-2 and TRBJ2-7; 8 positions match TRBD1. The V gene end was trimmed by 0 bases and the J gene end by 1 base; junction bases not matched to a gene: 5. Germline values: CDR1 SGHAT, CDR2 FQNNGV. CDR3 size: 16 residues. In DNA, the CDR3 is TGTGCCAGCAGCTTAGAGGAGGACAGGGTATCCTACGAGCAGTACTTC. Translating gives CASSLEEDRVSYEQYF. Using reference TRBV11-2 and TRBJ2-7 for the parts outside the CDR3, the full variable domain is EAGVAQSPRYKIIEKRQSVAFWCNPISGHATLYWYQQILGQGPKLLIQFQNNGVVDDSQLPKDRFSAERLKGVDSTLKIQPAKLEDSAVYLCASSLEEDRVSYEQYFGPGTRLTVT.

This clonotype has a count of ten or more. The chain combines TRBV28 with TRBJ1-6; TRBD1 matches at 7 bases. The CDR3 has 11 residues. CDR1 and CDR2 from the germline V gene are MDHEN and SYDVKM. After removal of 6 bases from V and 15 bases from J, the junction contained 5 bases not matched to a gene. The chain's CDR3 is CASSLNRGLHF. The CDR3 DNA is TGTGCCAGCAGCCTAAACAGGGGCCTCCACTTT.

By share, this clonotype ranks as large. V usage is TRBV5-6 and J usage is TRBJ2-1; no definite D call. V shed 2 bases and J shed 6 bases, with 6 bases lying between them. Germline V gene sequence: CDR1 SGHDT, CDR2 YYEEEE. The CDR3 covers 12 residues. The CDR3, as DNA: TGTGCCAGCAGCTTCTTAGCCAATGAGCAGTTCTTC. Translated: CASSFLANEQFF.

The sample holds many counts of this clonotype. The V call is TRBV29-1, the J call TRBJ1-1, with D hard to call. CDR1 is SQVTM and CDR2 is ANQGSEA in the germline V gene. The CDR3 extends over 11 amino acids. Trimming stripped 4 bases from V and 1 base from J, with 4 bases between. CDR3 loop: CSVGTNTEAFF. The CDR3 DNA reads as TGCAGCGTTGGGACGAACACTGAAGCTTTCTTT.

Ten or more counts support this clonotype. The V and J genes are TRBV20-1 and TRBJ2-3; no clear D gene. There are 13 residues in the CDR3. V lost 5 bases, J lost 0 bases, and 9 bases lay in between. Germline V gives CDR1 DFQATT, CDR2 SNEGSKA (reference sequence). CDR3 sequence (DNA): TGCAGTGCTCTTCTGACTAGCACAGATACGCAGTATTTT. Translating gives CSALLTSTDTQYF.

This clonotype was recorded many times. The V call is TRBV6-2 or TRBV6-3, the J call TRBJ2-7, with a possible D match to TRBD1 (6 bases). The germline CDR1 and CDR2 sequences are MNHEY and SVGEGT. This CDR3 comprises 16 residues. Trimming took off 0 bases at V and 3 bases at J, with 15 bases between the two ends. CDR3 protein: CASSYSIRQVDYEQYF. In DNA form, the CDR3 reads TGTGCCAGCAGTTACTCTATCCGACAGGTTGACTACGAGCAGTACTTC.

The chain links TRBV6-2 or TRBV6-3 to TRBJ2-1; 10 nucleotides agree with TRBD1. The ends lost 6 bases at V and 9 bases at J; junction bases unmatched: 17. Germline CDR1 and CDR2: MNHEY and SVGEGT. The CDR3 covers 17 residues. The CDR3 is CASSPWTGGYCTVEQFF. CDR3 nucleotide sequence: TGTGCCAGCAGCCCCTGGACAGGGGGTTATTGTACCGTTGAGCAGTTCTTC.